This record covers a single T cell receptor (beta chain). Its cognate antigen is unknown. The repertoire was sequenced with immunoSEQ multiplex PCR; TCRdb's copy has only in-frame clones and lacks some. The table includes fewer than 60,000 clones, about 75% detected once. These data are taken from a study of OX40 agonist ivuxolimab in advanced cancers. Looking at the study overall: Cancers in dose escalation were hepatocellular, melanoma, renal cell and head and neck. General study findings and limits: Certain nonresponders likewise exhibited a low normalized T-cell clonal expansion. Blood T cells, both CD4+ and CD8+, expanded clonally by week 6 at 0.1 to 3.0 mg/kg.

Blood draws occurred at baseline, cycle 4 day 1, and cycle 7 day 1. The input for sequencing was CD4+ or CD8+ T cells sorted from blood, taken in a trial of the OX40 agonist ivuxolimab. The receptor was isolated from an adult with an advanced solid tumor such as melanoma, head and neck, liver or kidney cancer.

DNA of the CDR3: TGTGCCAGCAGTGTCGATCAGGGCTCTCCCGGCTACACCTTC. Translation: CASSVDQGSPGYTF. The chain links TRBV2 to TRBJ1-2, with D possibly being TRBD1 (5 bases). The germline gives CDR1 SNHLY, CDR2 FYNNEI. The CDR3 consists of 14 residues. V was shortened by 4 bases and J by 8 bases, with 17 bases between the two germline ends.